The 14 T cell receptor beta chains listed next were all sequenced from one sample in a study of human T cells and chemical hapten exposure (dated by TCRdb to about 2021). Library prep was done by RACE. The listed sequencing device is NextSeq 500. Through fastp at Q25 and MiXCR, TCRdb rebuilt clones from the public reads, retaining in-frame beta chains. Rows are combined by CDR3 protein, so each entry shows the most common genes and DNA. The sample profile shows around 100,000 distinct CDR3 sequences; approximately 10% of them were found once. Clones ranked in the top ten supply under 4.5% of the sample. The time point label corresponds to: patch test 1, 2 weeks after DPC sensitization. The treatment or condition tag for this specimen amounts to: therapeutic diphenylcyclopropenone sensitization with weekly scalp DPC. This sample comprised whole blood, obtained in connection with sensitization to the hapten diphenylcyclopropenone (DPC). The origin of the receptors is a woman aged 40 to 50 with alopecia areata. Some clones in this sample may be carry-over from other donors' samples.

This clonotype was seen more than once but under ten times. The gene calls are TRBV7-2 and TRBJ1-5, with D unresolved. The length of the CDR3 is 13 residues. Trimming left V 5 bases short and J 6 bases short, with 11 bases between. CDR1 is SGHTA and CDR2 is FQGNSA in the germline V gene. CDR3 sequence (DNA): TGTGCCAGCAGCCCGATGACCGGTCAGCCCCAGCATTTT. It specifies CASSPMTGQPQHF.

CDR3 DNA sequence: TGTGCCAGCAGCTTTGGTAGGCGCAATGAAAAACTGTTTTTT. Protein product: CASSFGRRNEKLFF. The V call is TRBV7-2, the J call TRBJ1-4; D ambiguous. Germline CDR1 reads SGHTA; CDR2 reads FQGNSA. This CDR3 is 14 amino acids long. V was trimmed by 3 bases and J by 5 bases, leaving 10 bases between them.

The rearrangement uses TRBV4-3 and TRBJ2-2; the D gene is possibly TRBD2 (5 bases). This CDR3 has 13 residues. Germline-derived CDR1 and CDR2 are LGHNA and YSLEER. Deletions cut 4 bases from V and 6 bases from J, with 9 bases between. CDR3 bases: TGCGCCAGCAGCCTAGACTATGCCGGGGAGCTGTTTTTT. It yields the protein CASSLDYAGELFF.

This clonotype was counted ten times or more. This rearrangement joins TRBV6-5 to TRBJ1-4; a possible D gene is TRBD1 (5 bases). The CDR3 sequence is 14 residues long. V lost 7 bases and J lost 5, with 14 bases in between. CDR1 is MNHEY and CDR2 is SVGAGI in the germline V gene. The CDR3 here is CASTPSGGNEKLFF. The CDR3 nucleotides read TGTGCCAGCACCCCCAGCGGGGGAAATGAAAAACTGTTTTTT.

This sequence joins TRBV5-4 and TRBJ2-7, with 10 bases identical to TRBD1. Germline loops: CDR1 SGHNT, CDR2 YYREEE (reference sequence). This CDR3 contains 14 residues. J was trimmed by 6 bases and V by 4 bases; bases with no gene match: 7. CDR3 bases: TGTGCCAGCAGCCCAGTGGGACAGGGGCCCGAGCAGTACTTC. This gives the protein CASSPVGQGPEQYF.

This clonotype came up many times. The chain employs TRBV4-3 and TRBJ2-7; D unresolved. The germline V and J ends were trimmed by 0 bases and 2 bases, with 11 bases remaining between them. Per germline, CDR1 LGHNA and CDR2 YSLEER. The CDR3 has 15 residues. The CDR3 DNA is TGCGCCAGCAGCCAAGATCCAACTTCACCCTACGAGCAGTACTTC. Its translation: CASSQDPTSPYEQYF.

This clonotype occurred many times. The rearrangement joins TRBV6-2 or TRBV6-3 to TRBJ2-2, with D perhaps given as TRBD1 or TRBD2 (6 bases each). There are 15 residues in the CDR3. V lost 6 bases and J lost 5, with 16 bases in between. CDR1 is MNHEY and CDR2 is SVGEGT in the germline V gene. DNA of the CDR3: TGTGCCAGCAGACCCAGCGGAGGGGGAACCGGGGAGCTGTTTTTT. Its protein is CASRPSGGGTGELFF.

The chain combines TRBV19 with TRBJ1-5, with 9 bases aligning to TRBD1. J gave up 3 bases and V 6 bases, and 6 bases lay outside the gene matches. The CDR3 length is 15 residues. The V gene's germline CDR1 is LNHDA and CDR2 SQIVND (reference sequence). CDR3 coding DNA: TGTGCCAGTAGAGGACAGGGGATTGACAATCAGCCCCAGCATTTT. Residues: CASRGQGIDNQPQHF.

This clonotype was picked up many times. The CDR3 coding sequence is TGTGCCAGCGGGCAGGGGAGGACTGAAGCTTTCTTT. Amino acid sequence: CASGQGRTEAFF. This rearrangement joins TRBV12-3 or TRBV12-4 to TRBJ1-1, with TRBD1 as a possible D gene (6 bases). The CDR3 runs to 12 residues. V lost 8 bases and J lost 5, with 12 bases in between.

This clonotype was seen many times. This chain links TRBV11-3 with TRBJ2-5; a possible D gene is TRBD2 (5 bases). The CDR3 sequence is 13 residues long. From germline, CDR1 is SGHNT and CDR2 YENEEA. With 5 bases removed from V and 5 bases from J, the gap between germline ends came to 12 bases. CDR3 bases: TGTGCCAGCAGCACCGGACTGTGGGAGACCCAGTACTTC. Its protein is CASSTGLWETQYF. Looking up the rest from reference TRBV11-3 and TRBJ2-5 gives the full variable domain: EAGVVQSPRYKIIEKKQPVAFWCNPISGHNTLYWYLQNLGQGPELLIRYENEEAVDDSQLPKDRFSAERLKGVDSTLKIQPAELGDSAVYLCASSTGLWETQYFGPGTRLLVL.

There are many counts of this clonotype. This sequence joins TRBV6-2 or TRBV6-3 and TRBJ2-6; the D is unclear. V shed 0 bases and J shed 12 bases, with 18 bases lying between them. The CDR3 is 16 residues long. Germline CDR1 MNHEY, CDR2 SVGEGT. The CDR3 coding sequence is TGTGCCAGCAGTTACTCGTCCTTTTTGATGCCCTCCGTCCTGACTTTC. Translated: CASSYSSFLMPSVLTF.

This clonotype was recorded many times. The chain couples TRBV5-4 to TRBJ2-3, with D possibly being TRBD2 (5 bases). This CDR3 spans 15 amino acids. V was pared by 4 bases and J by 0 bases, with 12 bases between. Germline V CDR1 and CDR2: SGHNT, YYREEE (reference sequence). CDR3 nucleotides: TGTGCCAGCAGCCTTGGGAGCGGAAGCACAGATACGCAGTATTTT. This gives the protein CASSLGSGSTDTQYF.

V and J are TRBV7-9 and TRBJ2-1, with D hard to call. This CDR3 is 13 amino acids long. Between the trimmed V and J ends, which lost 1 base and 7 bases, there was a span of 8 bases. Germline V gene data show CDR1 as SEHNR and CDR2 as FQNEAQ (reference sequence). CDR3 DNA sequence: TGTGCCAGCAGCTTAGGGCAATGGAATGAGCAGTTCTTC. Translating it yields CASSLGQWNEQFF.

In DNA, the CDR3 is TGCAGCGTTTTGACGGGCAGCCAAGAGACCCAGTACTTC. Translated, it gives CSVLTGSQETQYF. The chain is built from TRBV29-1 and TRBJ2-5; D gene unclear. Trimming took off 5 bases at V and 1 base at J, with 11 bases between the two ends. CDR3 size: 13 residues. Germline CDR1 reads SQVTM; CDR2 reads ANQGSEA.